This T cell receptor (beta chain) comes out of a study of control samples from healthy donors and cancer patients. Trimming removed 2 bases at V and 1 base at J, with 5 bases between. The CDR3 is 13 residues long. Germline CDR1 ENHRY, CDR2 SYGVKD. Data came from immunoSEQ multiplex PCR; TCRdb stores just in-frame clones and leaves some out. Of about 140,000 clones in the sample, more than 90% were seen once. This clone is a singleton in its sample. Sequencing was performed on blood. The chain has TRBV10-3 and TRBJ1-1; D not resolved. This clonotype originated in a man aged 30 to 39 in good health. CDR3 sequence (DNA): TGTGCCATCAGTGAGCTTACGAACACTGAAGCTTTCTTT. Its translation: CAISELTNTEAFF.